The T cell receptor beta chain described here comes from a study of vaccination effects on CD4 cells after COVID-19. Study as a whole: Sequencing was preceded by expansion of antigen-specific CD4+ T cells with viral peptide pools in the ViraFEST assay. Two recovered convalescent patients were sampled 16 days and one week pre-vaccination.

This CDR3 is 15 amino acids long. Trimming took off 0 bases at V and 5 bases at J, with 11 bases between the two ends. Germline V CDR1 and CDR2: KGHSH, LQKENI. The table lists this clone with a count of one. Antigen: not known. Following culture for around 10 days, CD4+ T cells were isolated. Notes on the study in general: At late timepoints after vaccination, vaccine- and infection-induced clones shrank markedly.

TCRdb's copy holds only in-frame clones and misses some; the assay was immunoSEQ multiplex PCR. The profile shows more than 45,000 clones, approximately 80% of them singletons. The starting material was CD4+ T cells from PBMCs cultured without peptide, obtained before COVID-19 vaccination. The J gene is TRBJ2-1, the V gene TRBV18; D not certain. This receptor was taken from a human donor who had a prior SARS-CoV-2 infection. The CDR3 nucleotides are TGTGCCAGCTCACCACCGTTTCCGATAGACAATGAGCAGTTCTTC. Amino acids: CASSPPFPIDNEQFF.